A selection of T cell receptor beta chains follows, all from one sample in a study of PD-1 blockade in classical Hodgkin lymphoma. Assay: immunoSEQ multiplex PCR; the TCRdb copy retains only in-frame clones and omits some. The table lists 14,000 or so clones, about 80% of them singletons. The input for sequencing was peripheral blood mononuclear cells (PBMCs), taken at baseline. These receptors were collected from a human donor with classical Hodgkin lymphoma. Each CDR3 is given with its conserved first and last residue. The D gene is left open where the match is weak. The size field is filled for only some rows; it gives once, few, many or a size class.

abundance,v_gene,j_gene,len,d_gene,CDR3aa,CDR3nt
NA,TRBV28,TRBJ1-1,15,NA,CASSLIGGRNTEAFF,TGTGCCAGCAGTTTGATCGGGGGGAGGAACACTGAAGCTTTCTTT
NA,TRBV5-1,TRBJ1-1,13,NA,CASSLRGELEAFF,TGCGCCAGCAGCTTGCGAGGAGAGCTTGAAGCTTTCTTT
NA,TRBV5-6,TRBJ1-2,15,TRBD1,CASSSAGQVNYGYTF,TGTGCCAGCAGCTCCGCGGGACAGGTAAACTATGGCTACACCTTC
NA,TRBV19,TRBJ1-2,11,NA,CASWIGYGYTF,TGTGCCAGTTGGATAGGGTATGGCTACACCTTC
NA,TRBV5-1,TRBJ1-5,14,TRBD1,CASSAGQSNQPQHF,TGCGCCAGCAGCGCGGGACAGAGCAATCAGCCCCAGCATTTT
NA,TRBV7-2,TRBJ2-6,18,TRBD1,CASSLEGQGAPGANVLTF,TGTGCCAGCAGCTTAGAAGGTCAGGGGGCGCCGGGGGCCAACGTCCTGACTTTC
NA,TRBV2,TRBJ1-5,15,NA,CASTGTNLGNQPQHF,TGTGCCAGCACCGGGACCAACCTCGGCAATCAGCCCCAGCATTTT
NA,TRBV14,TRBJ2-5,12,NA,CASSRRAETQYF,TGTGCCAGCAGCCGCAGGGCGGAGACCCAGTACTTC
NA,TRBV7-9,TRBJ1-2,16,TRBD1,CASSLLQDRRLYGYTF,TGTGCCAGCAGCTTACTCCAGGACAGGAGACTCTATGGCTACACCTTC
NA,TRBV28,TRBJ1-2,18,TRBD1,CASSLVVPTGIANYGYTF,TGTGCCAGCAGTTTAGTAGTTCCGACAGGGATTGCTAACTATGGCTACACCTTC
once,TRBV7-7,TRBJ2-3,13,NA,CASSLGGTDTQYF,TGTGCTAGCAGCTTAGGGGGCACAGATACGCAGTATTTT
NA,TRBV19,TRBJ1-5,15,TRBD1,CASSIPGQGYQPQHF,TGTGCCAGTAGTATTCCTGGACAGGGCTATCAGCCCCAGCATTTT
NA,TRBV5-6,TRBJ2-5,13,NA,CASSYRDRETQYF,TGTGCCAGCAGCTACAGGGACCGGGAGACCCAGTACTTC
NA,TRBV7-9,TRBJ2-5,14,TRBD1,CASSFLGGEETQYF,TGTGCCAGCAGCTTTTTAGGGGGCGAGGAGACCCAGTACTTC
NA,TRBV7-9,TRBJ2-2,18,NA,CASSYGSRVSYRTGELFF,TGTGCCAGCAGCTATGGGTCAAGGGTTAGTTATCGAACCGGGGAGCTGTTTTTT
NA,TRBV5-6,TRBJ1-3,17,NA,CASSSPWRGHSGNTIYF,TGTGCCAGCAGCAGCCCTTGGAGGGGCCATTCTGGAAACACCATATATTTT